This T cell receptor beta chain was sequenced for a study of CD8+ T cells in alopecia areata. From germline, CDR1 is GTSNPN and CDR2 SVGIG (reference sequence). CDR3 length equals 14 residues. V trimming: 0 bases; J trimming: 8 bases; junction bases outside the gene matches: 4. Treatment denoted: oral pan-JAK inhibitor, 5-10 mg twice daily. The sequencing template was cDNA reverse transcribed from extracted RNA. Sequenced by immunoSEQ multiplex PCR; TCRdb stores in-frame clones only, minus some. The repertoire includes over 150,000 clones, 55% to 75% of them detected once, and over 12% sits in the top ten. This clone has more than one count but fewer than ten.

Source: CD4+ T cells sorted from blood, taken at week 24, from a patient treated with tofacitinib. The clonotype comes from a human donor with alopecia areata. The rearrangement links TRBV30 to TRBJ1-6, with 7 bases fitting TRBD1. DNA for the CDR3: TGTGCCTGGAGTGTAACAGGGGAGGATTCACCCCTCCACTTT. This encodes CAWSVTGEDSPLHF.